This T cell receptor beta chain was identified during a study of beta chain features in type 1 diabetes. Study outcomes and limitations: Patients with Type 1 diabetes showed moderately but significantly shorter TCRB CDR3s in all four CD4+ subsets.

The CDR3 totals 15 residues. Trimming took 2 bases from V and 2 from J, leaving 10 bases between them. Germline V gene lookup returns CDR1 ENHRY and CDR2 SYGVKD. Expressed TCRB transcripts were sequenced, since all the RNA that had been isolated was reverse transcribed. Here immunoSEQ multiplex PCR was the method, and the copy in TCRdb shows in-frame clones only, minus some. The repertoire has a few hundred thousand clones, about 23% of them found once; the top ten carry around 0.012%. This clone was found a few times. Its antigen is unidentified. Input material: naive CD4+ T cells from blood. This receptor was identified in a young woman with type 1 diabetes. This chain links TRBV10-3 with TRBJ1-5; TRBD1 might be the D (6 bases). Here the CDR3 reads CAISEARGGNQPQHF. The CDR3 nucleotides read TGTGCCATCAGTGAGGCCAGGGGAGGCAATCAGCCCCAGCATTTT.